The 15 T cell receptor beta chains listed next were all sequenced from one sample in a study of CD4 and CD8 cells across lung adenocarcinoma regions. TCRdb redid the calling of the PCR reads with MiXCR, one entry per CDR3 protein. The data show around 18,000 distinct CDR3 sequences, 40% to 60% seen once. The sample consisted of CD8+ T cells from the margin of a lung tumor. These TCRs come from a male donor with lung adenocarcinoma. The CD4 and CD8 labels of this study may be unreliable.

For the CDR3, the DNA is TGTGCCAGCAGTGAAGCGGGGCTAGGGGTTAAAAACATGCAGTATTTT. Amino acids: CASSEAGLGVKNMQYF. The rearrangement links TRBV6-1 to TRBJ2-3; a possible D gene is TRBD1 (5 bases). Trimming took 0 bases from V and 11 from J, leaving 21 bases between them. Germline values: CDR1 MNHNS, CDR2 SASEGT. The CDR3 has 16 residues.

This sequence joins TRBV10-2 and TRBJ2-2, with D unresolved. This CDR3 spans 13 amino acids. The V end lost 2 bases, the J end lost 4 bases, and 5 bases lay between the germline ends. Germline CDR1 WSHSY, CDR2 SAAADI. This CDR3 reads CASSELFTGELFF. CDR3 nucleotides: TGCGCCAGCAGTGAGCTGTTCACCGGGGAGCTGTTTTTT.

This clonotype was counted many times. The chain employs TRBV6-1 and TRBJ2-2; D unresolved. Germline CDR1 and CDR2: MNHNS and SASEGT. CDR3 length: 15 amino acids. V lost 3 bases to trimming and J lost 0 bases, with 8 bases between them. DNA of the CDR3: TGTGCCAGCAGTGAGGGAACCCCGAACACCGGGGAGCTGTTTTTT. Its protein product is CASSEGTPNTGELFF.

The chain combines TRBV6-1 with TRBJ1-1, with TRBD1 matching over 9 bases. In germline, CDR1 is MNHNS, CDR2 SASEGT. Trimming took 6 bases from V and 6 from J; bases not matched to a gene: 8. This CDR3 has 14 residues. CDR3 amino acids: CASRFRDRDPEAFF. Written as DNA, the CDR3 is TGTGCCAGCAGATTCCGGGACAGGGATCCTGAAGCTTTCTTT.

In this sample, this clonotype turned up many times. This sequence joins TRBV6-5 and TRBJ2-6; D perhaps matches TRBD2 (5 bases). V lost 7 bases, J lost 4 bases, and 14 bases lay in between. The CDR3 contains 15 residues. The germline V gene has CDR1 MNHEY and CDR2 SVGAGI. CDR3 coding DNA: TGTGCCAGCACCGGGCGGGCGACAGGGGCCAACGTCCTGACTTTC. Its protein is CASTGRATGANVLTF.

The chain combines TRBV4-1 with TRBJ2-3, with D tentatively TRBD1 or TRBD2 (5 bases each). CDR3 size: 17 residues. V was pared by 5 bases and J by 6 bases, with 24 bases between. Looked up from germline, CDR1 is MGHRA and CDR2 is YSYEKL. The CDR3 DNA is TGCGCCAGCAGCACCCCTCCGAGGGACGCGGTAGCGGATACGCAGTATTTT. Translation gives CASSTPPRDAVADTQYF.

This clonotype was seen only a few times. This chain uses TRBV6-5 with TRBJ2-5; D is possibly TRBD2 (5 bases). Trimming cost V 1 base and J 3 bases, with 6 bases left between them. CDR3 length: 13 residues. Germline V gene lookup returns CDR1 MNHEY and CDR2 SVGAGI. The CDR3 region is CASSYFGEETQYF. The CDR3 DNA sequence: TGTGCCAGCAGTTACTTCGGGGAAGAGACCCAGTACTTC.

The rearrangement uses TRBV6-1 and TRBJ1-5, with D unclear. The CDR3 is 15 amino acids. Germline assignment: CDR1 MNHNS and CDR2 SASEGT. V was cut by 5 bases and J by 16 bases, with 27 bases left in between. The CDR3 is CASSRRRFSNQPLHF. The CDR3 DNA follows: TGTGCCAGCAGTCGCCGACGGTTTAGCAATCAGCCCCTCCATTTT.

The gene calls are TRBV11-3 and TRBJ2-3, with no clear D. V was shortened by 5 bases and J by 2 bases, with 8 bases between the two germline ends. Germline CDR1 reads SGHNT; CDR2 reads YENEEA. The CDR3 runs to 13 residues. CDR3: CASSVRVTDTQYF. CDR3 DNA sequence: TGTGCCAGCAGCGTAAGGGTCACAGATACGCAGTATTTT.

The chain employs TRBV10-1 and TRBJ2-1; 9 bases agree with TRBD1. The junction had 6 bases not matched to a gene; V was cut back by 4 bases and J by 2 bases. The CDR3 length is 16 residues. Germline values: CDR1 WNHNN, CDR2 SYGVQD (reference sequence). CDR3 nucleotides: TGCGCCAGCAGTGGGGGACAGGGACCACCCTACAATGAGCAGTTCTTC. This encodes CASSGGQGPPYNEQFF.

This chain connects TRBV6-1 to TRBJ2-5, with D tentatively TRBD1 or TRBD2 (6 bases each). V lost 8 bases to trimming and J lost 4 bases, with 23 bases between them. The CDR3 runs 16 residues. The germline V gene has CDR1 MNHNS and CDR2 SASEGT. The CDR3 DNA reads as TGTGCCAGCGCGGAGCTCGGGGGCCGTGACCGAGAGACCCAGTACTTC. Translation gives CASAELGGRDRETQYF.

The CDR3 here is CASSYGETQYF. CDR3 sequence (DNA): TGTGCCAGCAGTTACGGGGAGACCCAGTACTTC. The chain recombines TRBV6-5 with TRBJ2-5; D ambiguous. CDR1 is MNHEY, CDR2 SVGAGI, per germline. Between the trimmed V and J ends, which lost 2 bases and 5 bases, there was a span of 3 bases. The CDR3 totals 11 residues.

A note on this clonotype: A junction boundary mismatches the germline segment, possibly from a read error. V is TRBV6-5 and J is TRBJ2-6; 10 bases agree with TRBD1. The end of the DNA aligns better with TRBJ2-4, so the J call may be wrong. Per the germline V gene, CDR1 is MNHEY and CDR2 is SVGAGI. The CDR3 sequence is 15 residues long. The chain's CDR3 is CASSSGTGAKNTQYF. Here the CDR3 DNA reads TGTGCCAGCAGTTCCGGGACAGGGGCCAAAAACACTCAGTACTTC.

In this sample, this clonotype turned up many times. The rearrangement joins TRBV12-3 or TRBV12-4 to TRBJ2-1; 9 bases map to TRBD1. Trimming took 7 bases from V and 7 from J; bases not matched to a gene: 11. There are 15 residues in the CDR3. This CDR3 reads CASTIQGAGANEQFF. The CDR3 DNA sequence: TGTGCCAGCACCATACAGGGGGCTGGAGCTAATGAGCAGTTCTTC.

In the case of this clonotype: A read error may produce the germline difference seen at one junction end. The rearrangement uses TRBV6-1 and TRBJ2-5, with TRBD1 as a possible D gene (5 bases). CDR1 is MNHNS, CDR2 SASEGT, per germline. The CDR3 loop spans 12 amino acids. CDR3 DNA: TGTGCCAGCTCATTTGGGGCCGAGACCCTGTATTTC. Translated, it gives CASSFGAETLYF.